The present T cell receptor beta chain was sequenced within a study of blood T cell repertoires in COVID-19. The V and J ends lost 0 bases and 6 bases, in that order; junction bases with no gene match: 8. This CDR3 has 18 amino acids. CDR1 and CDR2 (germline): SGHRS, YFSETQ. Data came from immunoSEQ multiplex PCR; TCRdb stores just in-frame clones and leaves some out. The profile covers about 75,000 clones, with about four fifths appearing a single time and about 5% taken by the ten largest. The clonotype was recovered from a woman older than 75 with active or convalescent COVID-19. The chain recombines TRBV5-1 with TRBJ2-1, with 14 bases fitting TRBD2. The sample was peripheral blood. CDR3 sequence reads: CASSLGTSGRSDFNEQFF. DNA for the CDR3: TGCGCCAGCAGCTTGGGGACTAGCGGGAGGTCGGACTTCAATGAGCAGTTCTTC.